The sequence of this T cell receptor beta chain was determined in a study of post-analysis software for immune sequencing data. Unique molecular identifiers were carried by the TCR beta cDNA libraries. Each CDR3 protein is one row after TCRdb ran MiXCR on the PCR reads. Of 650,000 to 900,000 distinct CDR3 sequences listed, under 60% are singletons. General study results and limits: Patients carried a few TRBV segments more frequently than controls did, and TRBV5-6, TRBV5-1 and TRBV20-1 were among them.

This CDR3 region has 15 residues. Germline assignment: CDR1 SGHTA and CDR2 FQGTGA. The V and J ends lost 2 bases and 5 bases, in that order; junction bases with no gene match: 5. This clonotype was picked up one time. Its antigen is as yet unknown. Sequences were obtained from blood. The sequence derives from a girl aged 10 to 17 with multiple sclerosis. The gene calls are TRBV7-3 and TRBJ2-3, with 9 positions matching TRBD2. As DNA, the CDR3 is TGTGCCAGCAGCTTAGCGGGAGGGCCTCAAGATACGCAGTATTTT. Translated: CASSLAGGPQDTQYF.